The 10 T cell receptor beta chains in this list originate from one sample, sequenced in a study of shared clonotypes between healthy human individuals (dated by TCRdb to the early 2020s). The method behind the library was the immunoSEQ multiplex PCR assay. TCRdb stores this immuneACCESS table with in-frame sequences only. Part of the clones is absent; in the studies checked, under half of the shortfall reflects unresolved V genes, and no reason is known for the rest. The sample table holds millions of clones, of which over 85% were seen once. The biggest ten clones account for 0.14% of the sample. Material: naive CD4+ T cells sorted from blood. The cell subset or site label, as the study defines it: CD45RA+ positively selected. These receptors originate from a man between 18 and 35 years old in good health.

The V gene is TRBV28, the J gene TRBJ2-7; 10 positions match TRBD1. CDR1 and CDR2 from the germline V gene are MDHEN and SYDVKM. Trimming removed 4 bases from V and 6 bases from J; junction bases left unmatched: 6. CDR3 length: 14 residues. CDR3 protein: CASSSWTGGIEQYF. CDR3 nucleotide sequence: TGTGCCAGCAGTTCGTGGACAGGGGGGATCGAGCAGTACTTC.

The V and J genes are TRBV5-4 and TRBJ2-3; TRBD2 might be the D (7 bases). CDR1 and CDR2 from the germline V gene are SGHNT and YYREEE (reference sequence). The V end lost 10 bases, the J end lost 4 bases, and 19 bases lay between the germline ends. This CDR3 has 14 residues. CDR3: CAAGAPSAADTQYF. The CDR3 region has the DNA TGTGCCGCGGGGGCCCCCTCCGCCGCAGATACGCAGTATTTT.

The chain employs TRBV27 and TRBJ2-1; D may be TRBD1 (6 bases). Looked up from germline, CDR1 is MNHEY and CDR2 is SMNVEV (reference sequence). V lost 6 bases and J 4 bases, leaving 13 bases between the germline ends. The CDR3 has 14 residues. DNA of the CDR3: TGTGCCAGCAGCCCCTTAAGGGGGTACAATGAGCAGTTCTTC. As protein: CASSPLRGYNEQFF.

On this clone: In the same sample, other DNA sequences code for this CDR3. The chain joins TRBV7-2 to TRBJ1-1, with 8 positions matching TRBD1. The CDR3 totals 12 residues. Germline V gene data show CDR1 as SGHTA and CDR2 as FQGNSA. V gave up 5 bases and J gave up 10 bases; unmatched junction bases: 6. The CDR3 nucleotides read TGTGCCAGCAGCCTGGACAGGGCGGGAGCTTTCTTT. This codes for CASSLDRAGAFF.

This chain connects TRBV6-4 to TRBJ1-2, with 7 bases aligning to TRBD1. The ends lost 3 bases at V and 8 bases at J; junction bases unmatched: 6. Germline V gives CDR1 MRHNA, CDR2 SNTAGT. The length of the CDR3 is 13 residues. The CDR3 DNA follows: TGTGCCAGCAGTGAGGGGAGGGGGCTCGGCTACACCTTC. It encodes CASSEGRGLGYTF.

The J gene is TRBJ1-1, the V gene TRBV19, with D possibly matching TRBD1 (6 bases). The V end was cut by 3 bases, the J end by 6 bases, with 14 bases between. Germline V gives CDR1 LNHDA, CDR2 SQIVND (reference sequence). The CDR3 length is 14 residues. The CDR3 here is CASSMGEGGPEAFF. Written as DNA, the CDR3 is TGTGCCAGTAGTATGGGCGAGGGGGGGCCTGAAGCTTTCTTT.

This chain joins TRBV7-8 and TRBJ1-1; 9 bases are shared with TRBD1. The germline CDR1 and CDR2 sequences are SGHVS and FQNEAQ. V gave up 0 bases and J gave up 3 bases; unmatched junction bases: 2. This CDR3 has 15 amino acids. The DNA of the CDR3 is TGTGCCAGCAGCTTAGCCCGGACAGGGGACACTGAAGCTTTCTTT. This sequence encodes CASSLARTGDTEAFF.

The chain couples TRBV5-1 to TRBJ2-5, with TRBD2 matching over 9 bases. Germline-derived CDR1 and CDR2 are SGHRS and YFSETQ. This CDR3 is 17 amino acids long. V lost 4 bases to trimming and J lost 2 bases; unmatched junction nucleotides: 12. The chain's CDR3 is CASSPFGASGAQETQYF. The CDR3 nucleotides read TGCGCCAGCAGCCCGTTCGGGGCTAGCGGGGCGCAAGAGACCCAGTACTTC.

The chain couples TRBV10-3 to TRBJ1-4; the D gene is possibly TRBD1 (6 bases). The CDR3 is 15 residues long. Germline loops: CDR1 ENHRY, CDR2 SYGVKD. Between the trimmed V and J ends, which lost 6 bases and 5 bases, there was a span of 16 bases. In nucleotides, the CDR3 is TGTGCCATCAGCGCAACGTCGGGGGCGAATGAAAAACTGTTTTTT. Amino acids: CAISATSGANEKLFF.

This clone was seen once. The V gene is TRBV7-2, the J gene TRBJ2-7; tentatively, D is TRBD2 (6 bases). The CDR3 loop spans 14 amino acids. The V gene lost 6 bases and the J gene lost 0 bases, with 12 bases spanning the gap. Germline CDR1 and CDR2: SGHTA and FQGNSA. CDR3 sequence (DNA): TGTGCCAGCAGGTTTAGCGGAAACTCCTACGAGCAGTACTTC. Translation gives CASRFSGNSYEQYF.